These 30 T cell receptor beta chains originate from one sample sequenced in a study of blood T cell repertoires in COVID-19. Assay used: immunoSEQ multiplex PCR; TCRdb lists only in-frame clones, some missing. There are approximately 390,000 clones in the sample; around 89% occur only once, and about 6.8% lies in the top ten. The sample comprised peripheral blood. These receptors were collected from a man aged 18 to 30 with active or convalescent COVID-19.

V is TRBV14 and J is TRBJ2-5; tentatively, D is TRBD2 (6 bases). Germline V gives CDR1 SGHDN, CDR2 FVKESK. This CDR3 spans 16 amino acids. With 0 bases removed from V and 9 bases from J, the gap between germline ends came to 20 bases. CDR3 loop: CASSQDGGTFFPSQYF. The CDR3 DNA is TGTGCCAGCAGCCAAGATGGAGGGACTTTTTTTCCCTCCCAGTACTTC.

V gene TRBV27 combines with J gene TRBJ1-2; D call uncertain. The CDR3 is made up of 13 amino acids. Trimming left V 0 bases short and J 7 bases short, with 9 bases between. Per the germline V gene, CDR1 is MNHEY and CDR2 is SMNVEV (reference sequence). CDR3 in amino acids: CASSLSDGVGYTF. Written as DNA, the CDR3 is TGTGCCAGCAGTTTATCGGACGGGGTTGGCTACACCTTC.

This clone occurred once. The CDR3 region is CASSLQGTSGTYEQYF. The CDR3 DNA follows: TGTGCCAGCAGCTTACAAGGGACTAGCGGGACCTACGAGCAGTACTTC. The chain carries TRBV7-2 and TRBJ2-7; TRBD2 agrees at 13 bases. Germline values: CDR1 SGHTA, CDR2 FQGNSA. This CDR3 is 16 amino acids long. J gave up 2 bases and V 2 bases, and 3 bases lay outside the gene matches.

The chain joins TRBV28 to TRBJ1-1; D might be TRBD1 (5 bases). V was pared by 8 bases and J by 6 bases, with 19 bases between. CDR3 length equals 14 residues. Germline CDR1 MDHEN, CDR2 SYDVKM. The CDR3 sequence is CASSFRGKGAEAFF. The CDR3 DNA is TGTGCCAGCTCTTTCCGGGGGAAAGGAGCTGAAGCTTTCTTT.

This clone was counted between two and nine times. The V and J genes are TRBV6-4 and TRBJ1-2; no clear D gene. The CDR3 is 16 amino acids. In germline, CDR1 is MRHNA, CDR2 SNTAGT. Deletions cut 4 bases from V and 5 bases from J, with 20 bases between. The CDR3: CASSGRLSTGSYGYTF. CDR3 coding DNA: TGTGCCAGCAGTGGACGACTAAGTACGGGTAGTTATGGCTACACCTTC.

The rearrangement uses TRBV7-2 and TRBJ2-1; 14 bases align to TRBD2. The germline gives CDR1 SGHTA, CDR2 FQGNSA. Trimming took 1 base from V and 6 from J; bases not matched to a gene: 5. The CDR3 totals 17 residues. CDR3 amino acids: CASSLGGTSGSFNEQFF. The DNA for the CDR3 is TGTGCCAGCAGCTTAGGAGGGACTAGCGGGAGTTTCAATGAGCAGTTCTTC. Full variable domain (missing parts from reference TRBV7-2 and TRBJ2-1): GAGVSQSPSNKVTEKGKDVELRCDPISGHTALYWYRQSLGQGLEFLIYFQGNSAPDKSGLPSDRFSAERTGGSVSTLTIQRTQQEDSAVYLCASSLGGTSGSFNEQFFGPGTRLTVL.

The J gene is TRBJ1-4, the V gene TRBV15; weak D call: TRBD1 (6 bases). Per germline, CDR1 LNHNV and CDR2 YYDKDF (reference sequence). The CDR3 has 15 amino acids. V was clipped by 0 bases and J by 7 bases, with 12 bases between them. CDR3 nucleotides: TGTGCCACCAGCAGAGACAGGGGAGTGGGTGAAAAACTGTTTTTT. It specifies CATSRDRGVGEKLFF.

The sample holds one count of this clone. This rearrangement joins TRBV15 to TRBJ1-2, with D tentatively TRBD1 (6 bases). V dropped 1 base and J dropped 5 bases, with 8 bases sitting between them. Germline CDR1 reads LNHNV; CDR2 reads YYDKDF (reference sequence). The CDR3 has 13 amino acids. DNA for the CDR3: TGTGCCACCAGCAGAGTCACAGGGTATGGCTACACCTTC. It encodes CATSRVTGYGYTF.

This chain links TRBV6-2 or TRBV6-3 with TRBJ1-1; D gene uncertain. Looked up from germline, CDR1 is MNHEY and CDR2 is SVGEGT. The CDR3 loop spans 16 amino acids. The V and J ends lost 4 bases and 0 bases respectively, with 15 bases between them. The CDR3 DNA reads as TGTGCCAGCAGTTCCCTAGAAGCCGGTATGAACACTGAAGCTTTCTTT. It translates to CASSSLEAGMNTEAFF.

This clone was counted a few times. J is TRBJ1-3 and V is TRBV5-1; D gene uncertain. Germline CDR1 is SGHRS and CDR2 is YFSETQ. CDR3 length: 14 amino acids. V was cut by 5 bases and J by 3 bases, with 12 bases left in between. The CDR3 nucleotides read TGCGCCAGCAGGGGCCTGCAAAATGGAAACACCATATATTTT. It encodes CASRGLQNGNTIYF.

The CDR3 here is CASSKTGAGYTEAFF. The CDR3 nucleotides are TGTGCCAGCAGCAAGACAGGGGCTGGGTACACTGAAGCTTTCTTT. This rearrangement joins TRBV7-2 to TRBJ1-1; 8 nucleotides align to TRBD1. Germline assignment: CDR1 SGHTA and CDR2 FQGNSA. This CDR3 region has 15 residues. After removal of 5 bases from V and 3 bases from J, the junction contained 8 bases not matched to a gene.

The chain is built from TRBV18 and TRBJ1-1, with 12 bases fitting TRBD1. The J segment lost 6 bases and the V segment lost 3 bases, leaving 8 bases of the junction unmatched. The CDR3 extends over 16 amino acids. Germline V gives CDR1 KGHSH, CDR2 LQKENI. The CDR3 sequence: CASSPTRDRGLSEAFF. CDR3 DNA: TGTGCCAGCTCACCGACACGGGACAGGGGGCTCTCTGAAGCTTTCTTT. The whole variable domain, filled in from reference TRBV18 and TRBJ1-1, reads NAGVMQNPRHLVRRRGQEARLRCSPMKGHSHVYWYRQLPEEGLKFMVYLQKENIIDESGMPKERFSAEFPKEGPSILRIQQVVRGDSAAYFCASSPTRDRGLSEAFFGQGTRLTVV.

The chain is built from TRBV18 and TRBJ2-5; weak D call: TRBD1 (7 bases). The length of the CDR3 is 17 residues. V was clipped by 2 bases and J by 5 bases, with 21 bases between them. CDR1 and CDR2 (germline): KGHSH, LQKENI. The CDR3 nucleotides read TGTGCCAGCTCACCATTGACAGGGAGGACGGGAGTCGAGACCCAGTACTTC. Protein product: CASSPLTGRTGVETQYF.

The chain couples TRBV10-3 to TRBJ1-5; 10 positions match TRBD1. Trimming took 3 bases from V and 4 from J; bases not matched to a gene: 6. Germline V CDR1 and CDR2: ENHRY, SYGVKD. The CDR3 spans 16 residues. The CDR3 region has the DNA TGTGCCATCAGTGAAGGGACAGGGGTATCTAATCAGCCCCAGCATTTT. It yields the protein CAISEGTGVSNQPQHF.

The sample holds one count of this clone. This chain links TRBV28 with TRBJ1-1, with D unclear. The CDR3 is 14 residues long. Germline assignment: CDR1 MDHEN and CDR2 SYDVKM. V lost 6 bases, J lost 1 base, and 12 bases lay in between. The CDR3 is CASRDTLSNTEAFF. As DNA, the CDR3 is TGTGCCAGCAGAGACACCCTTTCGAACACTGAAGCTTTCTTT.

This chain connects TRBV4-1 to TRBJ2-3; 8 bases match TRBD2. Germline lookup yields CDR1 MGHRA and CDR2 YSYEKL. This CDR3 has 15 amino acids. The V and J ends lost 1 base and 1 base, in that order; junction bases with no gene match: 1. CDR3 sequence reads: CASSQVLAGTDTQYF. The DNA of the CDR3 is TGCGCCAGCAGCCAAGTACTAGCGGGCACAGATACGCAGTATTTT.

A single count supports this clone. This chain joins TRBV7-9 and TRBJ2-7; D is perhaps TRBD1 (7 bases). Germline loops: CDR1 SEHNR, CDR2 FQNEAQ (reference sequence). With 5 bases removed from V and 2 bases from J, the gap between germline ends came to 13 bases. CDR3 size: 14 residues. The CDR3 spells CASSPRGEPYEQYF. In DNA, the CDR3 is TGTGCCAGCAGCCCCAGGGGGGAACCCTACGAGCAGTACTTC.

V usage is TRBV27 and J usage is TRBJ2-5; D unclear. There are 13 residues in the CDR3. CDR1 and CDR2 from the germline V gene are MNHEY and SMNVEV (reference sequence). Trimming pared 0 bases from V and 7 bases from J, leaving 9 bases between. CDR3 sequence (DNA): TGTGCCAGCAGTTTATCGCCTTCCGGGACCCAGTACTTC. Residues: CASSLSPSGTQYF.

The chain combines TRBV25-1 with TRBJ2-4, with TRBD2 matching 10 bases. Germline CDR1 is MGHDK and CDR2 is SYGVNS. This CDR3 spans 15 amino acids. The V segment lost 5 bases and the J segment 9 bases; nucleotides outside the gene matches: 10. The CDR3 bases are TGTGCCAGCAGTCCCAGACTAGCGGGCGGTACCATTCAGTACTTC. Its protein product is CASSPRLAGGTIQYF.

The chain employs TRBV7-9 and TRBJ2-2; no firm D call. Trimming stripped 5 bases from V and 7 bases from J, with 20 bases between. Per germline, CDR1 SEHNR and CDR2 FQNEAQ (reference sequence). There are 16 residues in the CDR3. The CDR3 protein is CASSPTRSTLIGELFF. DNA for the CDR3: TGTGCCAGCAGCCCTACCAGGTCCACATTAATCGGGGAGCTGTTTTTT.

The V call is TRBV29-1, the J call TRBJ1-2; perhaps TRBD1 as D (6 bases). This CDR3 is 13 amino acids long. Trimming took off 7 bases at V and 2 bases at J, with 14 bases between the two ends. In germline, CDR1 is SQVTM, CDR2 ANQGSEA. Here the CDR3 DNA reads TGCAGCGCCCGGGACAAGGGCAACTATGGCTACACCTTC. Its protein is CSARDKGNYGYTF. The full variable domain, its missing parts supplied by reference TRBV29-1 and TRBJ1-2, is SAVISQKPSRDICQRGTSLTIQCQVDSQVTMMFWYRQQPGQSLTLIATANQGSEATYESGFVIDKFPISRPNLTFSTLTVSNMSPEDSSIYLCSARDKGNYGYTFGSGTRLTVV.

This clone was seen a few times. The V gene is TRBV6-2 or TRBV6-3, the J gene TRBJ1-4, with D maybe TRBD1 (5 bases). Germline CDR1 reads MNHEY; CDR2 reads SVGEGT. V gave up 6 bases and J gave up 3 bases, with 11 bases separating them. The CDR3 has 14 residues. CDR3 loop: CASSRQNSNEKLFF. In DNA, the CDR3 is TGTGCCAGCAGCCGACAGAACTCTAATGAAAAACTGTTTTTT.

The V call is TRBV20-1, the J call TRBJ1-4; TRBD1 might be the D (5 bases). This CDR3 spans 11 amino acids. The V gene lost 6 bases and the J gene lost 7 bases, with 9 bases spanning the gap. CDR1 and CDR2 from the germline V gene are DFQATT and SNEGSKA (reference sequence). The CDR3 sequence: CSALQGEKLFF. CDR3 DNA: TGCAGTGCCCTTCAGGGTGAAAAACTGTTTTTT.

The chain combines TRBV7-7 with TRBJ2-1; a possible D gene is TRBD1 (6 bases). Germline V gene lookup returns CDR1 SSHAT and CDR2 FNYEAQ (reference sequence). This CDR3 is built from 15 residues. Trimming took off 1 base at V and 10 bases at J, with 17 bases between the two ends. For the CDR3, the DNA is TGTGCCAGCAGCTTAGACGTTTTAGGGGGTAGCGAGCAGTTCTTC. As protein: CASSLDVLGGSEQFF.

The V gene is TRBV7-2, the J gene TRBJ2-5; tentative D call: TRBD1 (6 bases). The CDR3 runs to 16 residues. V shed 5 bases and J shed 1 base, with 17 bases lying between them. Germline-derived CDR1 and CDR2 are SGHTA and FQGNSA. This chain's CDR3 is CASSPRQADVQETQYF. The CDR3, as DNA: TGTGCCAGCAGCCCCCGACAGGCGGACGTCCAAGAGACCCAGTACTTC. The entire variable domain, with the rest obtained from reference TRBV7-2 and TRBJ2-5, is as follows: GAGVSQSPSNKVTEKGKDVELRCDPISGHTALYWYRQSLGQGLEFLIYFQGNSAPDKSGLPSDRFSAERTGGSVSTLTIQRTQQEDSAVYLCASSPRQADVQETQYFGPGTRLLVL.

This clone was counted between two and nine times. This chain connects TRBV5-1 to TRBJ1-2, with 12 bases matching TRBD1. The CDR3 contains 14 residues. Germline V CDR1 and CDR2: SGHRS, YFSETQ. V gave up 4 bases and J gave up 7 bases; unmatched junction bases: 5. The chain's CDR3 is CASSSRDRGPGYTF. The CDR3 DNA sequence: TGCGCCAGCAGCAGCCGGGACAGGGGGCCTGGCTACACCTTC. Based on the CDR3 plus reference TRBV5-1 and TRBJ1-2, the full variable domain is KAGVTQTPRYLIKTRGQQVTLSCSPISGHRSVSWYQQTPGQGLQFLFEYFSETQRNKGNFPGRFSGRQFSNSRSEMNVSTLELGDSALYLCASSSRDRGPGYTFGSGTRLTVV.

The chain links TRBV5-1 to TRBJ2-7; possible D gene TRBD2, 5 bases. Germline CDR1 is SGHRS and CDR2 is YFSETQ. Trimming took off 3 bases at V and 3 bases at J, with 10 bases between the two ends. This CDR3 contains 13 residues. The CDR3 nucleotides read TGCGCCAGCAGCTCCACCGGGAACTACGAGCAGTACTTC. This encodes CASSSTGNYEQYF.

The chain uses TRBV7-9 and TRBJ2-1; D may be TRBD1 (5 bases). V was trimmed by 5 bases and J by 8 bases, leaving 19 bases between them. The germline gives CDR1 SEHNR, CDR2 FQNEAQ (reference sequence). The CDR3 length is 15 residues. The CDR3 reads CASSRNRGEGDEQFF. The CDR3 DNA reads TGTGCCAGCAGCCGAAACAGAGGAGAAGGGGATGAGCAGTTCTTC.

The V gene is TRBV19, the J gene TRBJ2-1; 7 nucleotides align to TRBD1. There are 13 residues in the CDR3. Trimming at V came to 5 bases and at J to 6 bases, leaving 4 bases not matched to a gene. Germline lookup yields CDR1 LNHDA and CDR2 SQIVND (reference sequence). The DNA for the CDR3 is TGTGCCAGTAGTCCCGCAGGGGGCAATGAGCAGTTCTTC. This encodes CASSPAGGNEQFF.

This chain joins TRBV3-1 (or the pseudogene TRBV3-2) and TRBJ2-3, with 14 bases identical to TRBD2. Trimming at V came to 6 bases and at J to 0 bases, leaving 5 bases not matched to a gene. The CDR3 consists of 17 residues. Germline V gene data show CDR1 as LGHDT and CDR2 as YNNKEL (reference sequence). CDR3 residues: CASRGTSGGLSTDTQYF. Written as DNA, the CDR3 is TGTGCCAGCAGGGGGACTAGCGGGGGCCTTAGCACAGATACGCAGTATTTT.